The present entry profiles one T cell receptor beta chain with its context. Its matching antigen is unknown. Stated treatment: approximately 9-day PBMC culture with coronavirus spike peptide pools or control peptides (ViraFEST assay). Cultures used some 2 million PBMCs per well, about 9.9 IU/ml IL-2 and approximately 10 ug/ml peptides. This record belongs to a study of vaccination and CD4 T cells after COVID-19. In the study overall: Six male and four female convalescents took part, two of them Hispanic. Post-vaccination specimens were collected at a median of roughly 69 days following dose two (range 14 to 241).

At the Johns Hopkins FTIC core, DNA taken from cultured CD4+ T cells was sequenced by way of the Oncomine TCR Beta short-read assay. Investigators isolated genomic DNA from cultured CD4+ T cells. In TCRdb, the PCR reads were re-called with MiXCR into one record per CDR3 protein. The sample records 15,000 or so distinct CDR3 sequences, roughly two fifths being singletons. The TCR comes from a human donor who had recovered from COVID-19. The sequenced sample consisted of CD4+ T cells from blood, cultured in vitro.

CDR3 region: CASSLAPRTSGGRQQETQYF. CDR3 coding DNA: TGCGCCAGCAGCTTGGCACCGCGGACTAGCGGGGGCCGTCAGCAAGAGACCCAGTACTTC. This sequence joins TRBV5-1 and TRBJ2-5; TRBD2 aligns across 13 bases. V gave up 0 bases and J gave up 2 bases; unmatched junction bases: 13. Germline V gene sequence: CDR1 SGHRS, CDR2 YFSETQ. The CDR3 runs to 20 residues.